The present TCR beta chain was sequenced within a study of CD8 T cells in Susac syndrome. The RNA, about 0.5 to 1 ug, was put through reverse transcription using random hexamers. Amplification of TCR beta CDR3 by immunoSEQ multiplex PCR spanned 54 Vbeta and 13 Jbeta. TCRdb recomputed calls from the immunoSEQ multiplex PCR reads with MiXCR, one row per CDR3 protein. Of about 200,000 distinct CDR3 sequences listed, around 95% were seen once; the top ten hold around 0.082%. TCR beta was sequenced from blood CD8+ and CD4+ T cells. The multiple sclerosis control group comprised treatment-naive patients with stable or active relapsing-remitting disease. Negative magnetic isolation gave CD8+ and CD4+ cells; FACS enriched CD8+ TEMRA. The CDR3 contains 15 residues. CDR1 is SGDLS, CDR2 YYNGEE, per germline. V shed 3 bases and J shed 6 bases, with 13 bases lying between them.

The chain employs TRBV9 and TRBJ1-6, with D possibly TRBD1 on 5 matching bases. The sample was CD4+ T cells from PBMCs. This clonotype was sampled from a human donor with multiple sclerosis. In DNA, the CDR3 is TGTGCCAGCAGCGCCACGACAGAGAGTAATTCACCCCTCCACTTT. It is translated as CASSATTESNSPLHF. The full variable domain, with the rest looked up from reference TRBV9 and TRBJ1-6, is DSGVTQTPKHLITATGQRVTLRCSPRSGDLSVYWYQQSLDQGLQFLIQYYNGEERAKGNILERFSAQQFPDLHSELNLSSLELGDSALYFCASSATTESNSPLHFGNGTRLTVT.